One and the same sample provided the 14 T cell receptor beta chains below, sequenced in a study of T-cell reconstitution after alpha-beta-depleted transplantation in children. Unique molecular identifiers were used in preparing the TCRbeta library. TCRdb re-derived calls from the PCR reads in MiXCR, one entry per CDR3 protein. The table lists about 610,000 distinct CDR3 sequences, roughly a tenth of them singletons. Here the sequenced sample was PBMCs from the stem cell graft donor, taken from the stem cell graft. The source of these receptors is a human donor who donated a stem cell graft to a child with acute myeloid leukemia.

This clonotype was seen a handful of times. This chain uses TRBV7-8 with TRBJ2-2; D possibly corresponds to TRBD1 (6 bases). This CDR3 region has 16 residues. V lost 3 bases, J lost 0 bases, and 11 bases lay in between. The V gene's germline CDR1 is SGHVS and CDR2 FQNEAQ. CDR3 in DNA: TGTGCCAGCAGCTTCCCGGGACACCCGAACACCGGGGAGCTGTTTTTT. Translating it yields CASSFPGHPNTGELFF.

The chain is built from TRBV7-3 and TRBJ2-2; tentative D call: TRBD2 (5 bases). This CDR3 region has 16 residues. Trimming stripped 2 bases from V and 1 base from J, with 11 bases between. The germline V gene has CDR1 SGHTA and CDR2 FQGTGA. The CDR3 loop reads CASSLAGLENTGELFF. DNA of the CDR3: TGTGCCAGCAGCTTAGCCGGACTGGAGAACACCGGGGAGCTGTTTTTT.

The sample holds many counts of this clonotype. The chain is built from TRBV7-2 and TRBJ1-3; no clear D gene. The CDR3 covers 16 residues. V lost 5 bases to trimming and J lost 0 bases, with 14 bases between them. Germline V gene sequence: CDR1 SGHTA, CDR2 FQGNSA. CDR3 sequence (DNA): TGTGCCAGCAGCCCGGACGGGTTCCCCTCTGGAAACACCATATATTTT. Translated, it gives CASSPDGFPSGNTIYF.

This clonotype was seen repeatedly, ten times or more. J is TRBJ1-1 and V is TRBV5-1, with 7 positions matching TRBD1. Trimming at V came to 0 bases and at J to 0 bases, leaving 2 bases not matched to a gene. Per the germline V gene, CDR1 is SGHRS and CDR2 is YFSETQ. The CDR3 has 15 residues. In nucleotides, the CDR3 is TGCGCCAGCAGCTTGGTGACAGGGATGAACACTGAAGCTTTCTTT. Encoded protein: CASSLVTGMNTEAFF.

This clonotype was seen a handful of times. The chain joins TRBV6-5 to TRBJ1-4; TRBD1 matches at 9 bases. The CDR3 length is 15 residues. J was trimmed by 7 bases and V by 4 bases; bases with no gene match: 7. Germline assignment: CDR1 MNHEY and CDR2 SVGAGI. The CDR3: CASSLVGTGSEKLFF. The CDR3 DNA is TGTGCCAGCAGTTTGGTGGGGACAGGGTCTGAAAAACTGTTTTTT.

This clonotype has only a few counts. The chain joins TRBV29-1 to TRBJ1-1; TRBD1 might be the D (5 bases). Trimming stripped 8 bases from V and 2 bases from J, with 12 bases between. The CDR3 runs to 12 residues. Per germline, CDR1 SQVTM and CDR2 ANQGSEA. The DNA for the CDR3 is TGCAGCTTTAGACAGACAAACACTGAAGCTTTCTTT. It is translated as CSFRQTNTEAFF.

V gene TRBV4-2 combines with J gene TRBJ2-6; unclear D gene. The length of the CDR3 is 16 residues. Per the germline V gene, CDR1 is LGHNA and CDR2 is YNFKEQ. V lost 4 bases, J lost 0 bases, and 10 bases lay in between. The CDR3 nucleotides are TGTGCCAGCAGCCCGGCCGGTTTCTCTGGGGCCAACGTCCTGACTTTC. It yields the protein CASSPAGFSGANVLTF.

In its sample, this clonotype was seen a few times. CDR3 nucleotide sequence: TGTGCCAGCGGAGAGTTTGGGGGGGTGAACGGGGAGCTGTTTTTT. The encoded protein is CASGEFGGVNGELFF. The chain employs TRBV7-9 and TRBJ2-2, with 7 bases fitting TRBD2. The V and J ends lost 8 bases and 7 bases, in that order; junction bases with no gene match: 13. The CDR3 spans 15 residues. Germline lookup yields CDR1 SEHNR and CDR2 FQNEAQ (reference sequence). Based on the CDR3 plus reference TRBV7-9 and TRBJ2-2, the full variable domain is DTGVSQNPRHKITKRGQNVTFRCDPISEHNRLYWYRQTLGQGPEFLTYFQNEAQLEKSRLLSDRFSAERPKGSFSTLEIQRTEQGDSAMYLCASGEFGGVNGELFFGEGSRLTVL.

The table lists this clonotype with many counts. The chain employs TRBV20-1 and TRBJ2-3; a possible D gene is TRBD2 (6 bases). V was cut by 5 bases and J by 3 bases, with 15 bases left in between. There are 14 residues in the CDR3. The germline V gene encodes CDR1 DFQATT and CDR2 SNEGSKA (reference sequence). CDR3 coding DNA: TGCAGTGCTCCGCCAAGCGGGCTAACAGATACGCAGTATTTT. Its protein is CSAPPSGLTDTQYF.

The chain couples TRBV3-1 to TRBJ2-5, with D possibly being TRBD1 (5 bases). Trimming removed 4 bases at V and 3 bases at J, with 12 bases between. CDR3 length: 14 residues. CDR1 LGHDT and CDR2 YNNKEL come from the germline V gene (reference sequence). The CDR3 sequence: CASSLRAEEETQYF. DNA for the CDR3: TGTGCCAGCAGCCTCAGGGCCGAGGAAGAGACCCAGTACTTC.

This chain links TRBV5-1 with TRBJ2-5, with TRBD1 as a possible D gene (5 bases). The CDR3 loop spans 14 amino acids. The germline CDR1 and CDR2 sequences are SGHRS and YFSETQ. The ends were cut back, 0 bases at V and 5 bases at J, with 11 bases in the middle. CDR3: CASSLEWGDETQYF. In DNA form, the CDR3 reads TGCGCCAGCAGCTTGGAATGGGGCGACGAGACCCAGTACTTC. The whole variable domain, filled in from reference TRBV5-1 and TRBJ2-5, reads KAGVTQTPRYLIKTRGQQVTLSCSPISGHRSVSWYQQTPGQGLQFLFEYFSETQRNKGNFPGRFSGRQFSNSRSEMNVSTLELGDSALYLCASSLEWGDETQYFGPGTRLLVL.

This chain joins TRBV15 and TRBJ2-5; 12 bases are a match to TRBD2. V trimming: 9 bases; J trimming: 1 base; junction bases outside the gene matches: 15. Germline-derived CDR1 and CDR2 are LNHNV and YYDKDF (reference sequence). CDR3 length: 18 residues. CDR3 in DNA: TGTGCCACACAGATGGATCCCCGGACTAGCGGGATCCAAGAGACCCAGTACTTC. Translated: CATQMDPRTSGIQETQYF.

This clonotype was seen a few times. This chain links TRBV14 with TRBJ2-1; D is unclear. Germline CDR1 is SGHDN and CDR2 is FVKESK. The germline V and J ends were trimmed by 0 bases and 5 bases, with 5 bases remaining between them. The CDR3 is 13 residues long. For the CDR3, the DNA is TGTGCCAGCAGCCAAGAAGGGAACAATGAGCAGTTCTTC. This encodes CASSQEGNNEQFF.

This clonotype was detected a few times. The rearrangement links TRBV7-2 to TRBJ2-3; D not certain. V lost 4 bases to trimming and J lost 5 bases, with 10 bases between them. The CDR3 extends over 13 amino acids. Germline CDR1 is SGHTA and CDR2 is FQGNSA. CDR3 nucleotides: TGTGCCAGCAGCTACCACAGTGGAGATACGCAGTATTTT. Its translation: CASSYHSGDTQYF.